One TCR beta chain is described in this entry. Its cognate antigen is unknown. PCR involved 60 Vbeta and 13 Jbeta primers. Data came from immunoSEQ multiplex PCR; TCRdb stores just in-frame clones and leaves some out. In the table there are 160,000 or so clones, around 82% of which are singletons. These data are taken from a study of cytomegalovirus exposure and HLA in healthy donors. Study observations and caveats: CMV serostatus stood as the only immune exposure information on hand. Researchers reported that a few CMV-associated chains were confirmed in vitro as CMV antigen-specific.

CDR1 and CDR2 from the germline V gene are MNHEY and SVGAGI. V shed 8 bases and J 4 bases; nucleotides not matched to a gene: 8. The CDR3 loop spans 14 amino acids. The rearrangement links TRBV6-5 to TRBJ1-5; TRBD1 matches 7 bases. The sample comprised PBMCs. The source of this sequence is a man between 35 and 55 years old in good health and CMV-seronegative. The CDR3 loop reads CASQVTGANQPQHF. The CDR3 DNA follows: TGTGCCAGCCAAGTCACAGGGGCTAATCAGCCCCAGCATTTT.